This T cell receptor beta chain originates from a study of cytomegalovirus exposure and HLA in healthy donors. Both 60 Vbeta primers and 13 Jbeta primers went into the PCR. Assay used: immunoSEQ multiplex PCR; TCRdb lists only in-frame clones, some missing. The sample carries 100,000 to 150,000 clones, around 80% recorded once. Remarks on this clone: The target antigen is unknown.

The germline CDR1 and CDR2 sequences are KGHSH and LQKENI. V gave up 6 bases and J gave up 3 bases, with 9 bases separating them. The CDR3 runs to 12 residues. Overall study findings and caveats: Some TCR beta chains (164 of them) were listed as cytomegalovirus-associated.

The origin of this receptor is a young man in good health and CMV-seropositive. The chain recombines TRBV18 with TRBJ2-7, with a possible D match to TRBD2 (5 bases). Sequencing was done on a sample of PBMCs. The CDR3 spells CASSPRDYEQYF. The CDR3 region has the DNA TGTGCCAGCTCCCCTCGGGACTACGAGCAGTACTTC.